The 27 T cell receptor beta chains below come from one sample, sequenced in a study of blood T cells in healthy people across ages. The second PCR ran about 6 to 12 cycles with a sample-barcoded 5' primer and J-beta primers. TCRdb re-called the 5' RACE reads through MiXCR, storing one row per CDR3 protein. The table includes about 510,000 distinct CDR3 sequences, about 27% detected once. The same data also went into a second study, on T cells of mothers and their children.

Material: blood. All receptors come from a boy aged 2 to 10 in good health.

The CDR3 DNA is TGTGCCAGCAGGGCCCCCGGGACAGGGGATACCTATGGCTACACCTTC. This sequence encodes CASRAPGTGDTYGYTF. The genes are TRBV6-1 and TRBJ1-2; TRBD1 matches 10 bases. V lost 6 bases and J lost 4; bases outside the gene matches: 11. Germline values: CDR1 MNHNS, CDR2 SASEGT. The CDR3 runs to 16 residues.

The CDR3 spells CASSPRSSSGSYNEQFF. DNA of the CDR3: TGTGCCAGCAGCCCGCGCTCCTCTAGCGGGAGTTACAATGAGCAGTTCTTC. This rearrangement joins TRBV7-2 to TRBJ2-1; TRBD2 aligns across 10 bases. Germline loops: CDR1 SGHTA, CDR2 FQGNSA. This CDR3 region has 17 residues. Germline trimming cut 5 bases from V and 4 bases from J; bases unmatched to any gene: 11. The whole variable domain, remainder taken from reference TRBV7-2 and TRBJ2-1, is GAGVSQSPSNKVTEKGKDVELRCDPISGHTALYWYRQSLGQGLEFLIYFQGNSAPDKSGLPSDRFSAERTGGSVSTLTIQRTQQEDSAVYLCASSPRSSSGSYNEQFFGPGTRLTVL.

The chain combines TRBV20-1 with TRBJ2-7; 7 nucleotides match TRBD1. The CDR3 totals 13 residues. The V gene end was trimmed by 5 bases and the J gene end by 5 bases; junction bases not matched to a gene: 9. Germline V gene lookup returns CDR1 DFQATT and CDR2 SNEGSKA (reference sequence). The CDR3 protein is CSAFELDRNEQYF. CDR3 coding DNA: TGCAGTGCTTTTGAATTGGACAGGAACGAGCAGTACTTC.

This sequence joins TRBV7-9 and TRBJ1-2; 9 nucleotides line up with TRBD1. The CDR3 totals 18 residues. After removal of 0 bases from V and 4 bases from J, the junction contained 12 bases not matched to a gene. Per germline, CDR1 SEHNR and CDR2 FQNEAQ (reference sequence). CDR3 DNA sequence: TGTGCCAGCAGCTTAGCTGGCTCCACAGGGGGCGGGACCTATGGCTACACCTTC. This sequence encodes CASSLAGSTGGGTYGYTF. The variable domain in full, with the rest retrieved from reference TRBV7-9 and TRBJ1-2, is DTGVSQNPRHKITKRGQNVTFRCDPISEHNRLYWYRQTLGQGPEFLTYFQNEAQLEKSRLLSDRFSAERPKGSFSTLEIQRTEQGDSAMYLCASSLAGSTGGGTYGYTFGSGTRLTVV.

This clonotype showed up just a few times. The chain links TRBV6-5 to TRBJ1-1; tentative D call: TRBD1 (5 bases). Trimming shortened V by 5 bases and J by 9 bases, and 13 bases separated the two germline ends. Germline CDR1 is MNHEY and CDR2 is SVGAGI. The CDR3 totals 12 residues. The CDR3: CASSLPGGKAFF. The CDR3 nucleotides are TGTGCCAGCAGTCTTCCCGGGGGGAAAGCTTTCTTT.

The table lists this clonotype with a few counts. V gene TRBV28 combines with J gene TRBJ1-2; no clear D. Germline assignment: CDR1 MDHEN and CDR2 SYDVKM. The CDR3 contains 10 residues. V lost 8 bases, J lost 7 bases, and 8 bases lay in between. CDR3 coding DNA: TGTGCCAGCGGACCCTCTGGCTACACCTTC. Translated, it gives CASGPSGYTF.

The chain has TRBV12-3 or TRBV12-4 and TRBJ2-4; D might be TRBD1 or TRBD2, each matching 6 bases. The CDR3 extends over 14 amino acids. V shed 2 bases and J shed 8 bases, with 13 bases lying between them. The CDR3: CASSLTGRSYIQYF. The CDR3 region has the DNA TGTGCCAGCAGTTTAACAGGGAGGTCGTACATTCAGTACTTC.

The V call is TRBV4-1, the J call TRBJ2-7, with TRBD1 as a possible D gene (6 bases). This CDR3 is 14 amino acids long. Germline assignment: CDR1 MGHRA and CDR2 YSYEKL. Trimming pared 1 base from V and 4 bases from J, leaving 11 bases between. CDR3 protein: CASSQGGQNYEQYF. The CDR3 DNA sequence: TGCGCCAGCAGCCAAGGGGGGCAGAATTACGAGCAGTACTTC.

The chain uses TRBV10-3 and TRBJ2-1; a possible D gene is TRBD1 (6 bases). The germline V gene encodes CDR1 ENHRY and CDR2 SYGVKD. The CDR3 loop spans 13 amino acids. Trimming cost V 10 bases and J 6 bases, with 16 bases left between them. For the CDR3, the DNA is TGTGCCACTGTACAGGGATCCGCCAATGAGCAGTTCTTC. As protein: CATVQGSANEQFF.

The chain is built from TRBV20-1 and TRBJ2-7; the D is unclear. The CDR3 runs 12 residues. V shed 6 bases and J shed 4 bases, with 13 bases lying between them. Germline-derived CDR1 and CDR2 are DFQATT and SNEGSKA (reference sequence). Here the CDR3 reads CSAQTVPYEQYF. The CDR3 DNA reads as TGCAGTGCCCAGACGGTACCTTACGAGCAGTACTTC.

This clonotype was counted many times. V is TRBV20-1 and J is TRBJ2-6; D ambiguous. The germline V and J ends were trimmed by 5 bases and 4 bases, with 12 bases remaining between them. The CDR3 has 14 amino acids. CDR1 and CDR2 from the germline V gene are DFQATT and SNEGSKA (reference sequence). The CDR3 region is CSAPSMSGANVLTF. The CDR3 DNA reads TGCAGTGCTCCCTCGATGTCCGGGGCCAACGTCCTGACTTTC.

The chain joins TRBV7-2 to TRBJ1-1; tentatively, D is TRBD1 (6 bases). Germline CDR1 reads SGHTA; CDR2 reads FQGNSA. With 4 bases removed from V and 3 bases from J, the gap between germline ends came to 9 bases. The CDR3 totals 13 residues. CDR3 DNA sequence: TGTGCCAGCAGCTCCAACAGGGACACTGAAGCTTTCTTT. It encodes CASSSNRDTEAFF.

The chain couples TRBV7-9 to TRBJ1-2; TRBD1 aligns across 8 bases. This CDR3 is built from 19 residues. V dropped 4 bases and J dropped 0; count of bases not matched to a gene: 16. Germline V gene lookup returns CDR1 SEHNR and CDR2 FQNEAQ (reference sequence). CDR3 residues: CASSSDRGHMGLANYGYTF. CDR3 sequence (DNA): TGTGCCAGCAGCTCCGACAGGGGCCACATGGGGTTAGCTAACTATGGCTACACCTTC.

The CDR3 region is CASSERTGSNQPQHF. The CDR3 nucleotides are TGTGCCAGCAGCGAGCGGACAGGTAGTAATCAGCCCCAGCATTTT. The gene calls are TRBV27 and TRBJ1-5, with 7 positions matching TRBD1. The CDR3 is 15 residues long. The germline gives CDR1 MNHEY, CDR2 SMNVEV (reference sequence). V lost 6 bases, J lost 4 bases, and 9 bases stayed unmatched.

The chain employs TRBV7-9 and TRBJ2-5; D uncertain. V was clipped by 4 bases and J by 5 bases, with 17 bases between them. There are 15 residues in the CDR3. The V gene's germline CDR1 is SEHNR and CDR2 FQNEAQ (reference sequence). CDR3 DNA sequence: TGTGCCAGCAGCTGGTCCCACTCCACTTTTGAGACCCAGTACTTC. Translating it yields CASSWSHSTFETQYF.

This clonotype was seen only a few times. The CDR3 coding sequence is TGCAGTGCTAGAGATGAGGCGGGGGATTCACCCCTCCACTTT. Protein product: CSARDEAGDSPLHF. This chain connects TRBV20-1 to TRBJ1-6; D may be TRBD1 (5 bases). The germline V and J ends were trimmed by 0 bases and 8 bases, with 11 bases remaining between them. CDR1 is DFQATT, CDR2 SNEGSKA, per germline (reference sequence). This CDR3 spans 14 amino acids.

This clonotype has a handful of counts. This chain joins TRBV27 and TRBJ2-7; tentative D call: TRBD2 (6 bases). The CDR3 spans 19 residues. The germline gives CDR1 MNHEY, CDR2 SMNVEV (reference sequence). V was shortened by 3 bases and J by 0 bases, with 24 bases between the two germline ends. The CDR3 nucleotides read TGTGCCAGCAGTTTCCGGGGGTTGGGGAGCGGGCCGAGCTCCTACGAGCAGTACTTC. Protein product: CASSFRGLGSGPSSYEQYF.

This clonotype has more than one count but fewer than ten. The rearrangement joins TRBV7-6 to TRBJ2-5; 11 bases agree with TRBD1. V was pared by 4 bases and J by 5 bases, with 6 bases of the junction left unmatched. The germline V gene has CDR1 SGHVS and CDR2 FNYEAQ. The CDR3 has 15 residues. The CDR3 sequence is CASSWTGGGRETQYF. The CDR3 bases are TGTGCCAGCAGCTGGACAGGGGGCGGTAGGGAGACCCAGTACTTC.

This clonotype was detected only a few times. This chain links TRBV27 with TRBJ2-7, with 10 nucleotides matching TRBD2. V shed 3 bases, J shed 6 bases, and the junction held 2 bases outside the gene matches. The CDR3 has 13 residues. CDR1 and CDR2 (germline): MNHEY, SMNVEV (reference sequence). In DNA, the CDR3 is TGTGCCAGCAGTTTGAGCGGGAGGGCCGAGCAGTACTTC. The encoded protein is CASSLSGRAEQYF.

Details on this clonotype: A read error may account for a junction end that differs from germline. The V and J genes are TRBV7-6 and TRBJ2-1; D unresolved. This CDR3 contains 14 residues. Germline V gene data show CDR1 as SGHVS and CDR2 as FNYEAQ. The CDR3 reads CASSLRALGNEQFF. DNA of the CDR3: TGTGCTAGCAGCTTAAGGGCGTTGGGGAATGAGCAGTTCTTC. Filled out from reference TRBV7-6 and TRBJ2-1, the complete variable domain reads GAGVSQSPRYKVTKRGQDVALRCDPISGHVSLYWYRQALGQGPEFLTYFNYEAQQDKSGLPNDRFSAERPEGSISTLTIQRTEQRDSAMYRCASSLRALGNEQFFGPGTRLTVL.

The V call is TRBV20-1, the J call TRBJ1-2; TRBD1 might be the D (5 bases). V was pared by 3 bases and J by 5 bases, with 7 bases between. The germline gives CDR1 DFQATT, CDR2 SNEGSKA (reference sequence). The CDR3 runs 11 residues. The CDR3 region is CSASWGYGYTF. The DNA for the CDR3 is TGCAGTGCTAGTTGGGGGTATGGCTACACCTTC.

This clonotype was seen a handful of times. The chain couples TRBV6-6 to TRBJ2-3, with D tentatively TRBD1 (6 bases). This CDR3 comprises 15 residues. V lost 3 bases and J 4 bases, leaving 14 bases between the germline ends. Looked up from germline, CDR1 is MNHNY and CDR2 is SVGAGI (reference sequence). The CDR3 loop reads CASSYYRDYADTQYF. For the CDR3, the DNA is TGTGCCAGCAGTTATTACAGGGATTATGCAGATACGCAGTATTTT.

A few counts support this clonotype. DNA of the CDR3: TGTGCCAGCAGCCGTACGGGAGCTTATATGTACACCTTC. This sequence encodes CASSRTGAYMYTF. V gene TRBV12-3 or TRBV12-4 combines with J gene TRBJ1-2; no clear D gene. The CDR3 contains 13 residues. V gave up 6 bases and J gave up 11 bases, with 19 bases separating them.

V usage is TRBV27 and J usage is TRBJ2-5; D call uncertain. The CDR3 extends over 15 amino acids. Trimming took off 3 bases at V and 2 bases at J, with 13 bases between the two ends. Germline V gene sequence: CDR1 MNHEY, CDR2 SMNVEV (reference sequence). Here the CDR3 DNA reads TGTGCCAGCAGTTTCCGACCGACGCGTCAAGAGACCCAGTACTTC. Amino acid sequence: CASSFRPTRQETQYF.

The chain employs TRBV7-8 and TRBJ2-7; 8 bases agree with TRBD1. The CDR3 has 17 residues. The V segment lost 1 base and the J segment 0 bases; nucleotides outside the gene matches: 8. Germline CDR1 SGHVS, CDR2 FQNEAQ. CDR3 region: CASSLVFFGTGSYEQYF. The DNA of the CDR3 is TGTGCCAGCAGCTTAGTTTTTTTCGGGACAGGCTCCTACGAGCAGTACTTC.

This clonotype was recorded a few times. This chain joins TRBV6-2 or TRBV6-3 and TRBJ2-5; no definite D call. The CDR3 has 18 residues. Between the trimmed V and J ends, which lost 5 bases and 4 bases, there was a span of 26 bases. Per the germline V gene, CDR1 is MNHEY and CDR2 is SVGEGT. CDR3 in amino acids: CASSTWSQLYDPRETQYF. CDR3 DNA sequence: TGTGCCAGCAGTACGTGGTCTCAACTCTACGATCCGAGAGAGACCCAGTACTTC.

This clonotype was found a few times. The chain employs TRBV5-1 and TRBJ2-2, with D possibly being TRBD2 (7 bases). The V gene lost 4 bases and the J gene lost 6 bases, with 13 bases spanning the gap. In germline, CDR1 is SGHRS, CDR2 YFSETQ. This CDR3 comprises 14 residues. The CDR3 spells CASSGGAVSGELFF. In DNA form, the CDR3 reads TGCGCCAGCAGCGGGGGGGCCGTGTCCGGGGAGCTGTTTTTT.